Given below is one T cell receptor beta chain in context. Its matching antigen is unknown. The sample belongs to a study of tumour-infiltrating T cells in Burkitt lymphoma. For the study at large: All epidemiological Burkitt lymphoma subtypes were represented in the cohort. Productive clonality predicted overall and progression-free survival.

Assay used: immunoSEQ multiplex PCR; TCRdb lists only in-frame clones, some missing. Counted here are some 1,600 clones, about 13% occurring once; the ten biggest clones make up about 8%. Trimming shortened V by 3 bases and J by 7 bases, and 10 bases separated the two germline ends. The germline gives CDR1 LNHDA, CDR2 SQIVND (reference sequence). This CDR3 is 14 amino acids long. Study-wide results and caveats: Many Burkitt lymphoma patients shared several public clonotypes.

The specimen sequenced was tumor tissue. The source is a human donor with Burkitt lymphoma. The rearrangement links TRBV19 to TRBJ1-6; a weak D match, TRBD1 (6 bases). Written as DNA, the CDR3 is TGTGCCAGTAGTATCGGACAGTTGAATTCACCCCTCCACTTT. Translating it yields CASSIGQLNSPLHF.